Below, one T cell receptor beta chain is given with its context. The antigen remains unidentified. The junction departs from the called germline gene at one end, perhaps through a read error. TCRdb ran MiXCR on the RT-PCR reads and lists one entry per CDR3 protein. Seen here are around 530,000 distinct CDR3 sequences, roughly 12% observed once, and the top ten hold 9.5% to 13%. The CDR3 spans 13 residues. In germline, CDR1 is SGHDT, CDR2 YYEEEE. The data were taken from a study of response to subunit inactivated influenza vaccine. Broader study findings: Researchers suggested that each seasonal influenza vaccination recruits few new T cells.

This chain connects TRBV5-6 to TRBJ2-5, with D unresolved. Sequences were derived from PBMCs from blood, sampled on the day of vaccination. The TCR comes from a man aged 50-60 years who received an inactivated influenza vaccine. The CDR3 bases are TGTGCCATCAGCCCGACATGGGGAGAGACCCAGTACTTC. This sequence encodes CAISPTWGETQYF.